This TCR beta chain was recorded in a study of blood T cell repertoires in COVID-19 (dated by TCRdb to the early 2020s). Turning to the overall study: Samples from collaborators originated in the United States, Italy and Spain and spanned both the acute and convalescent phases of COVID-19. The material from the prospective study consisted of cDNA or gDNA derived from T cells, B-cell-depleted T cells, or PBMCs. Subjects who had been exposed to COVID-19, were actively infected with it, or had recovered from it provided the deeply sampled blood TCRbeta repertoires that made up the dataset. A freely available public database, intended as a resource for researchers studying the immune response to SARS-CoV-2, is where the repertoires were released. Samples were obtained from the ongoing ImmuneRACE study (first 160 participants) and from 1,200 or so subjects provided by 6 global collaborators. A de-identified subject ID, COVID-19 status, age in years and sex were almost always included in the sample metadata. HLA class I and class II types, where available, came from metadata supplied by the sample provider rather than from assay-based typing.

Broader findings and caveats from the paper: The quantity of clinical and demographic metadata differed by source and by participant and was supplied without curation.

The immunoSEQ Assay, a bias-controlled multiplex PCR, was used to amplify TCRbeta CDR3 regions from genomic DNA. The authors' analysis ran thus. Nucleated cell counts per sample were estimated from amplification of reference gene primers within the assay. Sequence reads were collapsed and filtered to measure the absolute abundance of every unique TCRbeta CDR3 rearrangement. For each sample, productive Simpson clonality was calculated as the square root of Simpson's diversity index across productive rearrangements. The table was pulled from immuneACCESS by TCRdb, which kept in-frame rearrangements only. Such tables lose some clones; where checked, under half of the loss comes from unresolved V genes, and the rest has no known cause. That table furnishes V, J and clone size, whereas the DNA furnished D and trimming. Counted in this sample were more than 95,000 clones; roughly 90% of them appeared once. Just over 2% of the sample is held by the ten biggest clonotypes.

At one collaborating source in Seattle, patients were enrolled during active infection and were followed longitudinally through the course of disease. Each collaborating institution followed its own protocols to collect whole blood in K2EDTA tubes. Collaborator samples were shipped for TCRbeta analysis as frozen whole blood, isolated PBMCs, or DNA extracted from either sample type. On this clone: Its antigen specificity is not known. Base qualities are not provided; no much larger clone lies one nucleotide away.

The clonotype was recovered from a man aged 45-60 years with COVID-19, enrolled during active disease. Source material: peripheral blood.

CDR3 sequence: CASSLIGTLYEQYF. The nucleotides are TGTGCCAGCAGTTTAATAGGGACACTCTACGAGCAGTACTTC. Rearrangement joined TRBV28 to TRBJ2-7; 6 matching bases give a weak D call of TRBD1. The CDR3 covers 14 residues, taking in both the cysteine and the phenylalanine. Only the CDR3 DNA stays, 42 bases, in frame from base 1. V and J are truncated by 2 bases and 3 bases respectively, leaving an intervening sequence of 11 bases. Taken from the germline V gene, the CDR1 and CDR2 loops are MDHEN and SYDVKM.